Below are 21 T cell receptor beta chains sequenced from a single sample in a study of T cell repertoires in cytomegalovirus infection (dated by TCRdb to the late 2010s). The sequencer was an Illumina HiSeq 1500. TCRdb took the public reads, trimmed them with fastp at Q25, ran MiXCR for clone calling and kept in-frame beta chains. CDR3 protein sequences are deduplicated, and each keeps its most common genes and DNA. The sample contains some 310,000 distinct CDR3 sequences, more than 20% of them found a single time. The biggest ten clones account for 13% of the sample. The sample's treatment or condition label, in plain terms: in vitro stimulation with specific CMV peptide epitopes to enrich CMV-specific T cells. These receptors lack a known antigen. The sample here was cultured PBMCs, taken from culture after CMV antigen stimulation. Receptor source: a human donor in good health (CMV status not recorded). Some clones in this sample may be carry-over from other donors' samples.

The gene calls are TRBV7-2 and TRBJ2-7, with TRBD1 matching 12 bases. CDR1 is SGHTA and CDR2 is FQGNSA in the germline V gene. The CDR3 is 15 amino acids. DNA for the CDR3: TGTGACAGCAGAATGGGACAGGGGGCGCGGTACGAGCAGTACGTC. This codes for CDSRMGQGARYEQYV.

The chain has TRBV29-1 and TRBJ2-7, with D tentatively TRBD1 (6 bases). Germline V gene sequence: CDR1 SQVTM, CDR2 ANQGSEA. The CDR3 consists of 14 residues. The V end was cut by 6 bases, the J end by 6 bases, with 21 bases between. In DNA form, the CDR3 reads TGCAGCGTCGAACCGCGGCAGGGGATGAGCGAGCAGTACTTC. This translates into CSVEPRQGMSEQYF.

The chain couples TRBV28 to TRBJ2-1; D is possibly TRBD1 (6 bases). The V end was cut by 8 bases, the J end by 0 bases, with 14 bases between. The CDR3 consists of 15 residues. CDR1 is MDHEN and CDR2 is SYDVKM in the germline V gene. The CDR3 protein is CASAQGLSSYNEQFF. The CDR3 coding sequence is TGTGCCAGCGCACAGGGTTTGAGCTCCTACAATGAGCAGTTCTTC.

This clonotype appeared many times. The chain links TRBV6-4 to TRBJ2-1; no clear D gene. CDR3 length equals 15 residues. Germline V gives CDR1 MRHNA, CDR2 SNTAGT. Trimming cost V 4 bases and J 5 bases, with 15 bases left between them. The CDR3 DNA follows: TGTGCCAGCAGTGCGGTTGATAGGTCTCACAATGAGCAGTTCTTC. Encoded protein: CASSAVDRSHNEQFF.

The J gene is TRBJ1-5, the V gene TRBV19; maybe TRBD1 (5 bases). There are 16 residues in the CDR3. In germline, CDR1 is LNHDA, CDR2 SQIVND (reference sequence). Trimming removed 3 bases at V and 1 base at J, with 13 bases between. CDR3 bases: TGTGCCAGTAGTATTCTGCGGGGGATGAGCAATCAGCCCCAGCATTTT. It specifies CASSILRGMSNQPQHF.

This clonotype has a count of ten or more. CDR3 DNA: TGTGCCAGCAGTTCCGTAGGGGGTCAGCCCCAGCATTTT. It specifies CASSSVGGQPQHF. The genes are TRBV12-3 or TRBV12-4 and TRBJ1-5; a weak D match, TRBD1 (6 bases). V was trimmed by 4 bases and J by 6 bases, leaving 10 bases between them. The length of the CDR3 is 13 residues.

This clonotype was seen ten or more times. The V and J genes are TRBV7-8 and TRBJ1-1; possibly TRBD1 for D (6 bases). Per germline, CDR1 SGHVS and CDR2 FQNEAQ. Trimming took 5 bases from V and 8 from J, leaving 18 bases between them. This CDR3 is built from 14 residues. CDR3 loop: CASSRYPRGREAFF. CDR3 sequence (DNA): TGTGCCAGCAGCCGCTACCCCAGGGGACGCGAAGCTTTCTTT. Full variable domain (rest looked up from reference TRBV7-8 and TRBJ1-1): GAGVSQSPRYKVAKRGQDVALRCDPISGHVSLFWYQQALGQGPEFLTYFQNEAQLDKSGLPSDRFFAERPEGSVSTLKIQRTQQEDSAVYLCASSRYPRGREAFFGQGTRLTVV.

Many counts were recorded for this clonotype. The chain uses TRBV7-3 and TRBJ2-3, with TRBD2 as a possible D gene (6 bases). Germline lookup yields CDR1 SGHTA and CDR2 FQGTGA. The CDR3 runs to 16 residues. The V and J ends lost 4 bases and 2 bases respectively, with 16 bases between them. The DNA for the CDR3 is TGTGCCAGCAGCTCTAGGACTACCGAGGACACAGATACGCAGTATTTT. Its translation: CASSSRTTEDTDTQYF.

The gene calls are TRBV4-3 and TRBJ2-3; 13 bases align to TRBD2. This CDR3 has 15 amino acids. In germline, CDR1 is LGHNA, CDR2 YSLEER. Trimming took 4 bases from V and 5 from J; bases not matched to a gene: 3. Here the CDR3 DNA reads TGCGCCAGCAGCCGCGGACTAGCGGGAGTAGATACGCAGTATTTT. It is translated as CASSRGLAGVDTQYF.

The table lists this clonotype with a few counts. The rearrangement links TRBV7-9 to TRBJ2-7, with 8 positions matching TRBD1. Germline CDR1 SEHNR, CDR2 FQNEAQ (reference sequence). V lost 5 bases, J lost 6 bases, and 9 bases stayed unmatched. The CDR3 is 14 amino acids. This CDR3 is CASSLDRGVGEQYF. CDR3 nucleotides: TGTGCCAGCAGCCTAGACAGGGGAGTCGGCGAGCAGTACTTC.

This clonotype was counted only a few times. The chain is built from TRBV27 and TRBJ2-3; tentative D call: TRBD2 (5 bases). V was cut by 7 bases and J by 0 bases, with 14 bases left in between. Germline assignment: CDR1 MNHEY and CDR2 SMNVEV (reference sequence). This CDR3 contains 15 residues. As DNA, the CDR3 is TGTGCCAGCACCCCGAGGGTTTCTAGCACAGATACGCAGTATTTT. Its protein is CASTPRVSSTDTQYF.

V gene TRBV6-1 combines with J gene TRBJ2-2; the match to TRBD2 covers 11 bases. The CDR3 consists of 17 residues. J gave up 6 bases and V 5 bases, and 11 bases lay outside the gene matches. The germline CDR1 and CDR2 sequences are MNHNS and SASEGT. CDR3 sequence (DNA): TGTGCCAGCAGTACATTAGCGGGAGGGCCGGGATCCGGGGAGCTGTTTTTT. The encoded protein is CASSTLAGGPGSGELFF.

This clonotype has more than one count but fewer than ten. V gene TRBV10-2 combines with J gene TRBJ2-2, with a weak D call TRBD2 (6 bases). Per germline, CDR1 WSHSY and CDR2 SAAADI. Trimming left V 8 bases short and J 2 bases short, with 12 bases between. The CDR3 sequence is 14 residues long. The CDR3 region is CASGAGLNTGELFF. The CDR3 DNA reads as TGCGCCAGCGGGGCGGGATTAAACACCGGGGAGCTGTTTTTT.

CDR3 DNA: TGTGCCAGCTGCGCCCGGGCCCCGGGTGGCTACGAGCAGTACTTC. Protein: CASCARAPGGYEQYF. The chain is built from TRBV27 and TRBJ2-7; D is uncertain. Trimming removed 8 bases from V and 3 bases from J, with 20 bases in between. Germline V gene data show CDR1 as MNHEY and CDR2 as SMNVEV (reference sequence). This CDR3 is built from 15 residues.

CDR3 sequence (DNA): TGTGCCAGCAGCTTCCCCCAAGAGACCCAGTACTTC. This sequence encodes CASSFPQETQYF. This rearrangement joins TRBV7-2 to TRBJ2-5, with unresolved D. Germline CDR1 and CDR2: SGHTA and FQGNSA. V was shortened by 3 bases and J by 1 base, with 3 bases between the two germline ends. This CDR3 contains 12 residues. The full variable domain, its missing parts supplied by reference TRBV7-2 and TRBJ2-5, is GAGVSQSPSNKVTEKGKDVELRCDPISGHTALYWYRQSLGQGLEFLIYFQGNSAPDKSGLPSDRFSAERTGGSVSTLTIQRTQQEDSAVYLCASSFPQETQYFGPGTRLLVL.

At least ten counts were recorded for this clonotype. The chain recombines TRBV19 with TRBJ2-2; 7 bases line up with TRBD1. From germline, CDR1 is LNHDA and CDR2 SQIVND (reference sequence). Trimming removed 5 bases from V and 6 bases from J; junction bases left unmatched: 3. There are 13 residues in the CDR3. CDR3 sequence (DNA): TGTGCCAGTAGTTCCCAGGGGGCCGGGGAGCTGTTTTTT. Its protein is CASSSQGAGELFF. Complete variable domain (other parts from reference TRBV19 and TRBJ2-2): DGGITQSPKYLFRKEGQNVTLSCEQNLNHDAMYWYRQDPGQGLRLIYYSQIVNDFQKGDIAEGYSVSREKKESFPLTVTSAQKNPTAFYLCASSSQGAGELFFGEGSRLTVL.

In this sample, this clonotype turned up a few times. The rearrangement links TRBV5-4 to TRBJ2-7; 9 bases map to TRBD2. The CDR3 loop spans 13 amino acids. CDR1 and CDR2 from the germline V gene are SGHNT and YYREEE (reference sequence). The V and J ends lost 7 bases and 2 bases, in that order; junction bases with no gene match: 4. The DNA of the CDR3 is TGTGCCAGCCGCCTAGCGGGGACCTACGAGCAGTACGTC. This encodes CASRLAGTYEQYV.

Regarding this clonotype: Possible read error: a much larger clone is one base away. The J gene is TRBJ2-2, the V gene TRBV7-6; maybe TRBD2 (5 bases). CDR1 is SGHVS and CDR2 is FNYEAQ in the germline V gene. V was shortened by 1 base and J by 5 bases, with 17 bases between the two germline ends. The CDR3 has 17 amino acids. DNA for the CDR3: TGTGCCAGCAGCTTAGGGTGGCCTAGGAGGAGAACCGGGGAGCTGTTTTTT. Residues: CASSLGWPRRRTGELFF.

The chain uses TRBV20-1 and TRBJ2-3; 9 bases agree with TRBD1. Germline V lookup: CDR1 DFQATT, CDR2 SNEGSKA (reference sequence). The CDR3 has 15 amino acids. V dropped 0 bases and J dropped 5; count of bases not matched to a gene: 6. This chain's CDR3 is CSARDYRGLGDTQYF. For the CDR3, the DNA is TGCAGTGCTAGAGATTACAGGGGGCTAGGAGATACGCAGTATTTT.

V is TRBV15 and J is TRBJ2-3; 9 bases line up with TRBD1. Germline V gives CDR1 LNHNV, CDR2 YYDKDF (reference sequence). V shed 1 base and J 6 bases; nucleotides not matched to a gene: 5. The length of the CDR3 is 15 residues. The CDR3 region has the DNA TGTGCCACCAGCAGAGGAGGGACAGGGTCTGATACGCAGTATTTT. Encoded protein: CATSRGGTGSDTQYF.

The chain has TRBV6-5 and TRBJ1-2; D is undetermined. Looked up from germline, CDR1 is MNHEY and CDR2 is SVGAGI. The CDR3 runs 14 residues. Between the trimmed V and J ends, which lost 1 base and 7 bases, there was a span of 13 bases. This CDR3 is CASSYLGIIGGYTF. CDR3 DNA: TGTGCCAGCAGTTACTTGGGGATAATTGGTGGCTACACCTTC.